Presented here are 8 T cell receptor beta chains from one specimen sequenced in a study of cytomegalovirus exposure and HLA in healthy donors. PCR involved 60 Vbeta and 13 Jbeta primers. TCRdb's copy holds only in-frame clones and misses some; the assay was immunoSEQ multiplex PCR. This sample has about 140,000 clones, with approximately 83% found just once. The material sequenced was PBMCs. The source of these receptors is a male donor in good health and CMV-seronegative.

This chain joins TRBV21-1 and TRBJ2-7; TRBD1, the D gene given by the table, was not confirmed from the DNA. TRBV21-1 represents a pseudogene. The length of the CDR3 is 16 residues. This CDR3 is CASSKGRGNHAYEQYF. The CDR3 DNA reads as TGTGCCAGCAGCAAAGGAAGGGGAAACCATGCCTACGAGCAGTACTTC.

This chain uses TRBV27 with TRBJ2-1; 7 bases map to TRBD1. The CDR3 is made up of 15 amino acids. J was trimmed by 4 bases and V by 0 bases; bases with no gene match: 3. In germline, CDR1 is MNHEY, CDR2 SMNVEV (reference sequence). The CDR3 loop is CASSLSGTAYNEQFF. The CDR3 DNA reads TGTGCCAGCAGTTTATCGGGGACAGCTTACAATGAGCAGTTCTTC.

The V call is TRBV18, the J call TRBJ2-1; D ambiguous. Trimming pared 3 bases from V and 6 bases from J, leaving 15 bases between. Germline CDR1 reads KGHSH; CDR2 reads LQKENI. CDR3 length equals 15 residues. The CDR3 DNA is TGTGCCAGCTCACCCTATCTAGGCGATCTCAATGAGCAGTTCTTC. This sequence encodes CASSPYLGDLNEQFF.

The V and J genes are TRBV29-1 and TRBJ2-7; 7 bases fit TRBD2. The CDR3 has 13 residues. The ends lost 2 bases at V and 4 bases at J; junction bases unmatched: 5. Per the germline V gene, CDR1 is SQVTM and CDR2 is ANQGSEA. The chain's CDR3 is CSVEQGGVYEQYF. In nucleotides, the CDR3 is TGCAGCGTTGAACAGGGAGGGGTTTACGAGCAGTACTTC.

The chain is built from TRBV15 and TRBJ2-7, with TRBD1 matching 10 bases. CDR1 LNHNV and CDR2 YYDKDF come from the germline V gene (reference sequence). The CDR3 runs 14 residues. Losses at the gene ends were 7 bases for V and 6 bases for J; bases not matched to a gene: 9. The CDR3 here is CATNEDRGLSEQYF. CDR3 DNA: TGTGCCACCAATGAAGACAGGGGGCTGAGCGAGCAGTACTTC.

V is TRBV10-3 and J is TRBJ2-5, with 8 bases identical to TRBD2. V gave up 11 bases and J gave up 1 base; unmatched junction bases: 3. Germline V gene sequence: CDR1 ENHRY, CDR2 SYGVKD. The CDR3 totals 12 residues. CDR3 residues: CASRGGQETQYF. In nucleotides, the CDR3 is TGTGCCTCTCGGGGGGGCCAAGAGACCCAGTACTTC.

There are a few counts of this clone. Here the CDR3 DNA reads TGTGCCAGCATAGGTCGGGACACTTACGAGCAGTACTTC. Translating gives CASIGRDTYEQYF. The chain has TRBV2 and TRBJ2-7; possibly TRBD1 for D (6 bases). V dropped 7 bases and J dropped 4 bases, with 14 bases sitting between them. Germline CDR1 reads SNHLY; CDR2 reads FYNNEI. The CDR3 totals 13 residues.

The chain has TRBV7-9 and TRBJ2-7; possible D gene TRBD2, 6 bases. V was clipped by 2 bases and J by 4 bases, with 15 bases between them. Germline V CDR1 and CDR2: SEHNR, FQNEAQ (reference sequence). This CDR3 has 15 amino acids. Here the CDR3 DNA reads TGTGCCAGCAGCTTATCAACAGGACTACTTTACGAGCAGTACTTC. Its translation: CASSLSTGLLYEQYF.